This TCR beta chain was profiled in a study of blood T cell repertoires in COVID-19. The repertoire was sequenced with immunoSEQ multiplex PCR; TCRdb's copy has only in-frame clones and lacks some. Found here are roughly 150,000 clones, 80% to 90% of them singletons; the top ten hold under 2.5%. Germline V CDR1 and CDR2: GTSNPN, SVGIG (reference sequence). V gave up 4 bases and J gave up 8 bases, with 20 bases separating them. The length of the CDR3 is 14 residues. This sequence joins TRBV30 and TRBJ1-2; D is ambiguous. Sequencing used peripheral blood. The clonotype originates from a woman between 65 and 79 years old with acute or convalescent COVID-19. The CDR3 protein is CAWNDRATGGGYTF. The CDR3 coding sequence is TGTGCCTGGAATGACCGCGCAACCGGCGGGGGCTACACCTTC. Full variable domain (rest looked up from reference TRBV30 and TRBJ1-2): SQTIHQWPATLVQPVGSPLSLECTVEGTSNPNLYWYRQAAGRGLQLLFYSVGIGQISSEVPQNLSASRPQDRQFILSSKKLLLSDSGFYLCAWNDRATGGGYTFGSGTRLTVV.